This T cell receptor (beta chain) was profiled in a study of T cell clones after liver transplantation. About the study: As an antigen-independent comparator, third-party-reactive TCRbeta sequences came from pre-transplant mixed lymphocyte reactions.

Data came from immunoSEQ multiplex PCR; TCRdb stores just in-frame clones and leaves some out. Seen here are under 7,000 clones, roughly 80% observed once, and the top ten hold about 13%. The CDR3 consists of 15 residues. Germline values: CDR1 SGHTA, CDR2 FQGNSA. V shed 6 bases and J shed 0 bases, with 12 bases lying between them. The input for sequencing was CD8+ T cells from blood, taken almost 47 months after liver transplant. This TCR was recovered from a human patient who received a liver transplant. Some T cells may arise from the graft donor. This chain joins TRBV7-2 and TRBJ2-1, with D possibly TRBD2 on 6 matching bases. The CDR3 coding sequence is TGTGCCAGCAGAAACGGGAGAAACTCCTACAATGAGCAGTTCTTC. Encoded protein: CASRNGRNSYNEQFF. Full variable domain (rest looked up from reference TRBV7-2 and TRBJ2-1): GAGVSQSPSNKVTEKGKDVELRCDPISGHTALYWYRQSLGQGLEFLIYFQGNSAPDKSGLPSDRFSAERTGGSVSTLTIQRTQQEDSAVYLCASRNGRNSYNEQFFGPGTRLTVL.